The next 27 T cell receptor beta chains were all read from a single sample in a study of T cells in localized non-small cell lung cancer. This table comes from immunoSEQ multiplex PCR, and its TCRdb copy is limited to in-frame clones, with some not included. The table records approximately 41,000 clones, about 90% of them present only once. Source: peripheral blood, taken before any cancer treatment. All receptors come from a female donor of 60 years or more with stage I squamous cell lung carcinoma.

This sequence joins TRBV27 and TRBJ1-2; D gene uncertain. V was cut by 6 bases and J by 0 bases, with 11 bases left in between. The CDR3 has 14 amino acids. CDR1 is MNHEY, CDR2 SMNVEV, per germline (reference sequence). CDR3 bases: TGTGCCAGCAGCCTATCACCAGCTAACTATGGCTACACCTTC. This codes for CASSLSPANYGYTF.

The rearrangement links TRBV30 to TRBJ1-6; the D gene is possibly TRBD1 (6 bases). This CDR3 spans 13 amino acids. Germline V gene data show CDR1 as GTSNPN and CDR2 as SVGIG (reference sequence). V lost 1 base and J lost 8, with 9 bases in between. The CDR3 coding sequence is TGTGCCTGGAGTGCGGACAGAGATTCACCCCTCCACTTT. As protein: CAWSADRDSPLHF.

The chain joins TRBV6-5 to TRBJ1-2; 8 positions match TRBD1. The CDR3 extends over 15 amino acids. The junction had 4 bases not matched to a gene; V was cut back by 0 bases and J by 4 bases. From germline, CDR1 is MNHEY and CDR2 SVGAGI. The CDR3 DNA follows: TGTGCCAGCAGTTACTCGTTCAGGGGGCCCTATGGCTACACCTTC. This sequence encodes CASSYSFRGPYGYTF.

The genes are TRBV19 and TRBJ2-1, with D uncertain. Trimming stripped 2 bases from V and 4 bases from J, with 6 bases between. CDR1 is LNHDA, CDR2 SQIVND, per germline (reference sequence). This CDR3 has 13 amino acids. The CDR3 DNA sequence: TGTGCCAGTAGTATAACCTCGTACAATGAGCAGTTCTTC. This sequence encodes CASSITSYNEQFF.

The chain combines TRBV7-3 with TRBJ2-1, with 10 bases aligning to TRBD2. CDR1 is SGHTA and CDR2 is FQGTGA in the germline V gene. The CDR3 length is 16 residues. The trim removed 1 base at V and 7 bases at J, leaving 7 bases unmatched. The CDR3 reads CASSLSGAGGRNEQFF. The CDR3 bases are TGTGCCAGCAGCTTAAGTGGAGCGGGAGGGCGGAATGAGCAGTTCTTC.

This clone was observed once. The genes are TRBV5-1 and TRBJ2-6; a weak D match, TRBD1 (6 bases). The CDR3 loop spans 17 amino acids. The V end was cut by 3 bases, the J end by 0 bases, with 13 bases between. In germline, CDR1 is SGHRS, CDR2 YFSETQ. DNA of the CDR3: TGCGCCAGCAGCTCCCGGTCAGGGGCCTCTGGGGCCAACGTCCTGACTTTC. Translating it yields CASSSRSGASGANVLTF.

This rearrangement joins TRBV18 to TRBJ2-3; 7 positions match TRBD2. After removal of 1 base from V and 1 base from J, the junction contained 2 bases not matched to a gene. Germline-derived CDR1 and CDR2 are KGHSH and LQKENI. The CDR3 has 15 amino acids. In DNA, the CDR3 is TGTGCCAGCTCACCACTTGCGGGAGGCACAGATACGCAGTATTTT. It translates to CASSPLAGGTDTQYF.

The rearrangement uses TRBV19 and TRBJ2-5; 10 bases align to TRBD2. Losses at the gene ends were 7 bases for V and 4 bases for J; bases not matched to a gene: 9. The CDR3 covers 15 residues. Germline V CDR1 and CDR2: LNHDA, SQIVND (reference sequence). In nucleotides, the CDR3 is TGTGCCAGTAAAGAGCGGGAGGGTTTTGGAGAGACCCAGTACTTC. It specifies CASKEREGFGETQYF. Filled out from reference TRBV19 and TRBJ2-5, the complete variable domain reads DGGITQSPKYLFRKEGQNVTLSCEQNLNHDAMYWYRQDPGQGLRLIYYSQIVNDFQKGDIAEGYSVSREKKESFPLTVTSAQKNPTAFYLCASKEREGFGETQYFGPGTRLLVL.

This clone has just one count. The genes are TRBV5-4 and TRBJ2-6; D gene ambiguous. Germline V gene sequence: CDR1 SGHNT, CDR2 YYREEE (reference sequence). Trimming left V 0 bases short and J 4 bases short, with 5 bases between. The CDR3 runs 14 residues. The CDR3 DNA follows: TGTGCCAGCAGCTTGGTGAGGGGGGCCAACGTCCTGACTTTC. Protein: CASSLVRGANVLTF.

The CDR3 here is CASNRESGTEAFF. CDR3 nucleotide sequence: TGTGCCAGCAACAGGGAGTCGGGGACTGAAGCTTTCTTT. The chain has TRBV21-1 and TRBJ1-1; the table names TRBD1, a call not compared with the DNA. TRBV21-1 is a listed pseudogene. The CDR3 runs 13 residues.

J is TRBJ1-2 and V is TRBV30, with unresolved D. This CDR3 is 12 amino acids long. The germline gives CDR1 GTSNPN, CDR2 SVGIG (reference sequence). V was shortened by 6 bases and J by 6 bases, with 14 bases between the two germline ends. This CDR3 reads CACTDGLHGYTF. Here the CDR3 DNA reads TGTGCCTGTACGGACGGTCTCCATGGCTACACCTTC. Drawing the rest from reference TRBV30 and TRBJ1-2, the complete variable domain is SQTIHQWPATLVQPVGSPLSLECTVEGTSNPNLYWYRQAAGRGLQLLFYSVGIGQISSEVPQNLSASRPQDRQFILSSKKLLLSDSGFYLCACTDGLHGYTFGSGTRLTVV.

This clone has a handful of counts. The chain has TRBV5-1 and TRBJ2-6; D may be TRBD1 (6 bases). The CDR3 is 15 amino acids. The V gene lost 3 bases and the J gene lost 2 bases, with 9 bases spanning the gap. The germline gives CDR1 SGHRS, CDR2 YFSETQ. CDR3 in DNA: TGCGCCAGCAGCTCCACAGGGACTGGGGCCAACGTCCTGACTTTC. Its protein is CASSSTGTGANVLTF.

The rearrangement joins TRBV2 to TRBJ2-5; D remains ambiguous. The CDR3 spans 15 residues. CDR1 is SNHLY, CDR2 FYNNEI, per germline. V was shortened by 6 bases and J by 5 bases, with 19 bases between the two germline ends. The CDR3 region has the DNA TGTGCCAGCAGCCCACCCCGGGCTTTACTGGAGACCCAGTACTTC. Protein: CASSPPRALLETQYF. Complete variable domain (other parts from reference TRBV2 and TRBJ2-5): EPEVTQTPSHQVTQMGQEVILRCVPISNHLYFYWYRQILGQKVEFLVSFYNNEISEKSEIFDDQFSVERPDGSNFTLKIRSTKLEDSAMYFCASSPPRALLETQYFGPGTRLLVL.

The rearrangement joins TRBV18 to TRBJ1-2; 7 nucleotides line up with TRBD1. The germline gives CDR1 KGHSH, CDR2 LQKENI. V was clipped by 4 bases and J by 2 bases; unmatched bases: 4. CDR3 size: 14 residues. The CDR3 region is CASSLGTENYGYTF. CDR3 bases: TGTGCCAGCTCACTAGGGACAGAGAACTATGGCTACACCTTC.

V and J are TRBV5-4 and TRBJ1-1; maybe TRBD1 (5 bases). This CDR3 region has 14 residues. V lost 0 bases to trimming and J lost 4 bases, with 10 bases between them. Germline V lookup: CDR1 SGHNT, CDR2 YYREEE (reference sequence). CDR3 sequence reads: CASSLGGDSTEAFF. CDR3 nucleotide sequence: TGTGCCAGCAGCTTGGGAGGGGATAGCACTGAAGCTTTCTTT.

The chain is built from TRBV7-2 and TRBJ1-3; TRBD1 matches at 7 bases. V shed 5 bases, J shed 4 bases, and the junction held 11 bases outside the gene matches. Germline V gives CDR1 SGHTA, CDR2 FQGNSA. The CDR3 is 16 amino acids. CDR3 in amino acids: CASSPQGQIAGNTIYF. DNA for the CDR3: TGTGCCAGCAGCCCCCAGGGACAGATTGCGGGAAACACCATATATTTT.

The chain uses TRBV5-1 and TRBJ2-1; D not certain. This CDR3 has 14 amino acids. The V gene's germline CDR1 is SGHRS and CDR2 YFSETQ. V was trimmed by 4 bases and J by 7 bases, leaving 15 bases between them. For the CDR3, the DNA is TGCGCCAGCAGCCCGAAACCGCCTCAAAATGAGCAGTTCTTC. It specifies CASSPKPPQNEQFF.

This clone is labeled as medium-sized (0.01 to 0.1%). This chain uses TRBV7-2 with TRBJ1-1, with TRBD1 matching 7 bases. V lost 5 bases and J lost 6; bases outside the gene matches: 6. There are 13 residues in the CDR3. Germline V CDR1 and CDR2: SGHTA, FQGNSA. CDR3 amino acids: CASSQRDRPEAFF. The CDR3 DNA is TGTGCCAGCAGCCAACGGGACAGACCTGAAGCTTTCTTT.

This sequence joins TRBV7-3 and TRBJ2-1; tentatively, D is TRBD1 (6 bases). The CDR3 totals 16 residues. CDR1 and CDR2 from the germline V gene are SGHTA and FQGTGA. The ends were cut back, 5 bases at V and 5 bases at J, with 19 bases in the middle. This CDR3 is CASSPLPRGGNNEQFF. The CDR3 region has the DNA TGTGCCAGCAGCCCCCTCCCCCGAGGGGGAAACAATGAGCAGTTCTTC.

The J gene is TRBJ1-1, the V gene TRBV7-2; TRBD1 matches 7 bases. The CDR3 loop spans 14 amino acids. The V gene's germline CDR1 is SGHTA and CDR2 FQGNSA. J was trimmed by 5 bases and V by 5 bases; bases with no gene match: 8. CDR3 in amino acids: CASSLQGKVTEAFF. In DNA form, the CDR3 reads TGTGCCAGCAGCCTACAGGGGAAAGTGACTGAAGCTTTCTTT.

The V gene is TRBV25-1, the J gene TRBJ1-4, with a possible D match to TRBD1 (5 bases). The CDR3 extends over 15 amino acids. The germline CDR1 and CDR2 sequences are MGHDK and SYGVNS. The V end lost 3 bases, the J end lost 2 bases, and 10 bases lay between the germline ends. The CDR3 region has the DNA TGTGCCAGCAGTGATCCCAGGGTGACTAATGAAAAACTGTTTTTT. This sequence encodes CASSDPRVTNEKLFF.

The chain combines TRBV7-9 with TRBJ2-1; D uncertain. The CDR3 runs to 10 residues. V was clipped by 4 bases and J by 10 bases, with 5 bases between them. Germline lookup yields CDR1 SEHNR and CDR2 FQNEAQ (reference sequence). The CDR3 bases are TGTGCCAGCAGCTCTTCGGAGCAGTTCTTC. Amino acids: CASSSSEQFF.

Note on this clone: Other DNA sequences in this specimen translate into the identical CDR3. The chain combines TRBV13 with TRBJ2-7; the match to TRBD2 covers 10 bases. The CDR3 contains 14 residues. The V gene end was trimmed by 6 bases and the J gene end by 4 bases; junction bases not matched to a gene: 6. Germline assignment: CDR1 PRHDT and CDR2 FYEKMQ (reference sequence). The CDR3 DNA is TGTGCCAGCAGTTTTGGGACTAGCGATTACGAGCAGTACTTC. As protein: CASSFGTSDYEQYF.

This chain joins TRBV18 and TRBJ2-3; TRBD2 agrees at 10 bases. The junction had 7 bases not matched to a gene; V was cut back by 0 bases and J by 4 bases. The CDR3 spans 17 residues. Germline CDR1 and CDR2: KGHSH and LQKENI. The chain's CDR3 is CASSPPLASGSADTQYF. In DNA form, the CDR3 reads TGTGCCAGCTCACCACCTCTGGCTAGCGGGAGTGCAGATACGCAGTATTTT.

This clone was observed a handful of times. The chain carries TRBV5-5 and TRBJ2-1; either TRBD1 or TRBD2 may fit D (6 bases each). The CDR3 spans 15 residues. The V gene lost 4 bases and the J gene lost 5 bases, with 16 bases spanning the gap. Germline V gene lookup returns CDR1 SGHKS and CDR2 YYEKEE (reference sequence). As DNA, the CDR3 is TGTGCCAGCAGCCGAGGAGGGGGTTGGGACAATGAGCAGTTCTTC. It specifies CASSRGGGWDNEQFF.

The chain couples TRBV5-6 to TRBJ1-1, with a weak D call TRBD1 (6 bases). The ends were cut back, 4 bases at V and 3 bases at J, with 16 bases in the middle. CDR1 SGHDT and CDR2 YYEEEE come from the germline V gene. The CDR3 runs to 15 residues. CDR3 DNA sequence: TGTGCCAGCAGCAGTACGCGGCAGGGGCACACTGAAGCTTTCTTT. Protein sequence: CASSSTRQGHTEAFF.

The chain employs TRBV5-1 and TRBJ1-2; D call uncertain. The CDR3 has 12 residues. V shed 3 bases and J shed 1 base, with 4 bases lying between them. The germline V gene encodes CDR1 SGHRS and CDR2 YFSETQ. The CDR3 sequence: CASSYLNYGYTF. CDR3 sequence (DNA): TGCGCCAGCAGCTATCTTAACTATGGCTACACCTTC. Looking up the rest from reference TRBV5-1 and TRBJ1-2 gives the full variable domain: KAGVTQTPRYLIKTRGQQVTLSCSPISGHRSVSWYQQTPGQGLQFLFEYFSETQRNKGNFPGRFSGRQFSNSRSEMNVSTLELGDSALYLCASSYLNYGYTFGSGTRLTVV.